This T cell receptor (beta chain) comes out of a study of early stage breast cancer tumors. Whole-study context: ER+/PR+/HER2- status applied to about 80% of the 16 invasive breast tumors. Approximately 10-fold was the mean read coverage per sample.

The CDR3 consists of 17 residues. Trimming took 2 bases from V and 4 from J; bases not matched to a gene: 12. CDR1 and CDR2 from the germline V gene are KGHSH and LQKENI. Assay used: immunoSEQ multiplex PCR; TCRdb lists only in-frame clones, some missing. The sample includes just over 70,000 clones, roughly 84% seen only once; the top ten take approximately 3.7%. The gene calls are TRBV18 and TRBJ2-3, with 7 positions matching TRBD1. This TCR was sampled from a person in their 60s with breast cancer. Sequenced sample: blood. The CDR3 reads CASSPSPTGSVSDTQYF. The CDR3 DNA sequence: TGTGCCAGCTCACCAAGCCCGACAGGGTCAGTCTCAGATACGCAGTATTTT.